This T cell receptor beta chain appears in the sequencing data of a study of cytomegalovirus exposure and HLA in healthy donors (dated by TCRdb to between 2016 and 2019). With respect to the entire study: In an earlier analysis of 587 of the donors, 250 to 300 Gb of sequence data and approximately 100 million unique TCR beta sequences from roughly 200 million T cells were reported. A later analysis re-analyzed previously published TCR beta repertoires from approximately 670 donors and added high-resolution HLA genotyping to study TCR occurrence patterns. A later genetic analysis used genome-wide SNP genotypes for 398 of the 666 donors, treating that subset as a discovery cohort. Of the 350 to 450 genotyped donors, 65% to 90% were placed in the genetic ancestry cluster associated with self-reported Caucasian donors. An earlier analysis of approximately 500 of the donors applied high-throughput TCR beta sequencing to assess whether each TCR beta V gene segment acted as functional or pseudogenic. On average, 235,054 unique TCR beta nucleotide sequences were sequenced per donor among about 400 genotyped donors of the cohort, with roughly 18% of those sequences being non-productive. Typing coverage differed by locus: A, B, C, DRB1 and DQB1 were typed in roughly 620-630 donors, DQA1 in 522, DPA1 in some 610, and DPB1 in just under 490. Because of strong linkage in the cohort, four or five DR-DQ haplotypes were treated as single units for association and clustering. Class I and class II HLA loci were covered by the typing at four-digit resolution. About 300 gigabases of sequencing data and roughly 90 million unique TCR sequences were included in an early release covering 550 to 650 HLA-typed donors. Rather than drawing on any new phenotypic data, the later analysis identified candidate immune exposures from TCR beta sequences and the way those sequences occurred across donors. A separate validation cohort of over a hundred different subjects was used in addition to the 666-subject first cohort. To predict cytomegalovirus infection status, the study combined high-throughput TCR immunosequencing, statistical association of individual TCRs with disease status, and machine learning. All discovery cohort repertoires had been generated on a single sequencing platform. The study profiled the T cell repertoires of more than 500 subjects by immunosequencing and related them to cytomegalovirus serostatus. Donor age, sex, ethnicity and CMV serostatus were collected together with the repertoire data. The aim of the study was to test whether cataloging public T cell receptors could identify signatures of past pathogen exposure.

The method was the immunoSEQ multiplex PCR assay. For the multiplex PCR, a mixture combining 60 forward primers for TCR Vbeta segments and 13 reverse primers for TCR Jbeta segments was used. The CDR3 region of rearranged TCR beta genes was amplified from genomic DNA with a multiplex PCR assay. Amplified TCR beta libraries were sequenced as 87-base-pair reads on the Illumina HiSeq System. As for the authors' bioinformatics: A later analysis tallied 70 million to 100 million unique TCR beta chains across the approximately 670 repertoires, and around 10 million of those chains were shared by two or more donors. Raw reads were error-corrected and collapsed into unique sequences by a nearest-neighbor algorithm in which closely related sequences were merged to remove PCR and sequencing errors. CDR3 sequences were aligned to IMGT reference sequences to assign V, D and J gene segments. For a sequence to be retained, at least a six-nucleotide match to both a V gene segment and a J gene segment was required. A rearrangement counted as productive if the CDR3 had no stop codons and remained in frame with V and J, and every other rearrangement counted as non-productive. CDR3 was defined by IMGT convention, running from the second conserved V-encoded cysteine to the conserved J-encoded phenylalanine. Sequences without an unambiguous match to a single V gene segment were excluded from the earlier analysis of approximately 600 of the donors. An earlier analysis of 550 to 650 of the donors classified V segments as functional when productive rearrangements were above 56.7% and as segregating when the standard deviation between donors was above 5%. A statistical classification framework was built for diagnosing cytomegalovirus status from the catalog of TCR beta chain sequences. In a later analysis, TCR nucleotide sequences were compared against IMGT/GENE-DB human TR gene sequences so that V and J genes could be assigned. The TCRdist pipeline was used in a later analysis to assign CDR3 sequences and most-parsimonious VDJ recombination scenarios. In a later analysis, every TCR beta chain was defined by the combination of its CDR3 amino acid sequence and its V-gene family, and reads without a unique V-gene family were dropped. In a later analysis, around 600 highly shared, low-generation-probability nucleotide sequences were removed to address suspected cross-contamination and a sequencing artifact. In a later analysis, a clonal expansion index was calculated for each public chain from normalized within-repertoire ranks of inferred template counts. In a later analysis, generation probabilities were computed with a VDJ recombination model fitted to out-of-frame rearrangements, and the resulting probabilities were checked against IGoR. In a later analysis, hypergeometric tests were used to score TCR-TCR, TCR-HLA and TCR-CMV co-occurrence, with a repertoire-size bias correction applied to TCR pairs. In a later analysis, false discovery rates were estimated by permuting HLA or CMV assignments 20 times. A later analysis grouped co-occurring TCRs with DBSCAN, adding TCRdist sequence similarity when clustering within HLA-allele-positive subsets. For co-occurrence clustering, repertoires with fewer than 30,000 or more than 120,000 public chains were excluded, along with five or six repertoires with anomalous nucleotide sharing. TCRdb stores this immuneACCESS table with in-frame sequences only. Part of the clones is absent; in the studies checked, under half of the shortfall reflects unresolved V genes, and no reason is known for the rest. The V and J calls and clone size are taken from that table; D and trimming were inferred from the DNA. A total of 180,000 or so clones appear in this sample, approximately 67% of them only once. The ten largest make up roughly 2.9% of the sample.

Beyond this particular receptor, the publication reports: Presence/absence analyses assumed roughly uniform sequencing depth across donors, an assumption that may not hold. A further reported finding was that TCR beta sequences accurately predicted the HLA-A and HLA-B alleles for most subjects in the first cohort. Correlated functional status among segregating V segments might be attributable to linkage disequilibrium, but an unknown experimental factor could not be ruled out. In this cohort, only TCR beta chains were sequenced, and detectable features were limited by the absence of alpha or paired-chain data. Assigning TCR associations to individual alleles was difficult when HLA alleles, especially DR and DQ, strongly co-occurred. Because some donors lacked HLA typing at each locus, the association tests relied only on the typed subset. In a later analysis, most CMV-associated TCR beta chains were found to appear HLA-restricted, with HLA associations seemingly driven largely by CMV exposure. In a later analysis, TCR association rates were found to vary across HLA loci, with the most associated TCRs seen for DRB1 alleles and the fewest for HLA-C alleles. A total of 150 or so TCR beta chains were listed by the study as associated with cytomegalovirus. An earlier analysis of approximately 590 of the donors showed that most TCR beta V segments appeared in productive rearrangements either about 87% or about 30% of the time, which broadly matched IMGT annotations. Because the 87-base-pair reads could not distinguish some IMGT-functional V segments, including TRBV6-2 and TRBV6-3, those segments were excluded. In vitro tests confirmed that a few of the cytomegalovirus-associated TCR beta chains recognize cytomegalovirus antigens. Several of the top co-occurrence clusters appeared to be linked to parvovirus B19, influenza, CMV and Epstein-Barr virus, according to a later analysis. The classifier was reported to diagnose cytomegalovirus status with high specificity and sensitivity in both the original and validation cohorts. In a later analysis, about 17,000 TCR beta sequences were associated with specific HLA alleles at a false discovery rate of 0.05. Because counts were too low, 15 to 20 rarely observed V segments, including chromosome 9 orphons, were left out of the earlier analysis of about 620 of the donors. V-gene and J-gene trimming of TCR beta chains was associated with a missense DCLRE1C variant in a later genetic analysis, and the association was replicated in an independent cohort. Most TCR sequences were seen in very few donors, while some public TCRs were found in many individuals. According to a later genetic analysis, donors in an Asian-associated ancestry cluster had fewer N-insertions in productive TCRs than the approximately 690-donor mean. CMV serostatus was the only immune exposure information available for the cohort. It was suggested by the authors that the approach could potentially be generalized to other disease states and immunological phenotypes. A later analysis found that HLA-associated TCR beta chains were more clonally expanded and had lower generation probabilities than equally common non-associated chains. A group of highly shared sequence variants was considered likely to be a technical artifact of the sequencing pipeline.

V loses 0 bases at its end and J loses 8 bases; junction bases beyond the gene matches: 6. Including cysteine and phenylalanine, the CDR3 has 15 amino acids. Just the 45-base CDR3 DNA is kept, in frame starting at base 1. CDR1 and CDR2, looked up from the germline V gene, are SGHRS and YFSETQ. In total, 600 or so healthy bone marrow donors made up the cohort. At the time of sampling, every cohort member was nominally healthy, though immune exposures that went unrecorded were likely present. The donor was CMV seronegative and was included in the group of under 450 seronegative cohort members. Each donor provided a peripheral blood sample, and peripheral blood mononuclear cells were used for TCR beta sequencing. Genomic DNA extraction from the blood cell samples was performed with the Qiagen DNeasy Blood Extraction Kit. With respect to this clone: Its target antigen remains unknown. The sample holds no much larger clone one base away, and base qualities are not on file.

Sample: PBMCs. This clonotype was sampled from a man in his forties in good health and CMV-seronegative. This sequence uses TRBV5-1 and TRBJ2-1; TRBD2 lines up with 9 middle nucleotides. The CDR3 loop reads CASSLASGGYDEQFF. The DNA sequence reads TGCGCCAGCAGCTTGGCAAGCGGGGGGTACGATGAGCAGTTCTTC. Outside the CDR3, residues come from the reference TRBV5-1 and TRBJ2-1 proteins, so the full variable domain is: KAGVTQTPRYLIKTRGQQVTLSCSPISGHRSVSWYQQTPGQGLQFLFEYFSETQRNKGNFPGRFSGRQFSNSRSEMNVSTLELGDSALYLCASSLASGGYDEQFFGPGTRLTVL.